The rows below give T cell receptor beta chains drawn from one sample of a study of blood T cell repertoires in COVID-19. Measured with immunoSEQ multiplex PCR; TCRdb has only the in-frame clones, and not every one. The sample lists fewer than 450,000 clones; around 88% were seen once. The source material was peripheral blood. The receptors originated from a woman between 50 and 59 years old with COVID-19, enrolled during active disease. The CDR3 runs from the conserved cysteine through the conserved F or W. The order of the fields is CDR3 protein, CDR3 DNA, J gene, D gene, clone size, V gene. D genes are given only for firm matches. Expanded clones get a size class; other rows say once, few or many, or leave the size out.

cdr3_aa: CASSIEAAATNEKLFF
cdr3_nt: TGTGCCAGTAGTATAGAGGCGGCGGCAACTAATGAAAAACTGTTTTTT
j_call: TRBJ1-4
d_call: -
clone_size: -
v_call: TRBV19

cdr3_aa: CAWSRSYTEAFF
cdr3_nt: TGTGCCTGGAGTCGGAGCTACACTGAAGCTTTCTTT
j_call: TRBJ1-1
d_call: -
clone_size: -
v_call: TRBV30

cdr3_aa: CASSLGTGGYTF
cdr3_nt: TGTGCCAGCAGCCTTGGGACAGGTGGCTACACCTTC
j_call: TRBJ1-2
d_call: TRBD1
clone_size: -
v_call: TRBV7-9

cdr3_aa: CASSIYNTGVAEAFF
cdr3_nt: TGTGCCAGCAGCATTTATAACACAGGGGTTGCTGAAGCTTTCTTT
j_call: TRBJ1-1
d_call: TRBD1
clone_size: -
v_call: TRBV5-4

cdr3_aa: CASSQSSGQGSEQFF
cdr3_nt: TGCGCCAGCAGCCAGTCGTCCGGACAGGGGTCTGAGCAGTTCTTC
j_call: TRBJ2-1
d_call: TRBD1
clone_size: once
v_call: TRBV4-1

cdr3_aa: CASSLVMAGGSGELFF
cdr3_nt: TGTGCCAGCAGCTTAGTTATGGCGGGGGGATCCGGGGAGCTGTTTTTT
j_call: TRBJ2-2
d_call: TRBD2
clone_size: -
v_call: TRBV7-8

cdr3_aa: CASSFNGETNEKLFF
cdr3_nt: TGTGCCAGCAGCTTCAACGGAGAAACTAATGAAAAACTGTTTTTT
j_call: TRBJ1-4
d_call: -
clone_size: -
v_call: TRBV5-8

cdr3_aa: CASSMGGAGELFF
cdr3_nt: TGTGCCAGTAGTATGGGGGGGGCCGGGGAGCTGTTTTTT
j_call: TRBJ2-2
d_call: TRBD2
clone_size: -
v_call: TRBV19

cdr3_aa: CASSAGLNSYEQYF
cdr3_nt: TGTGCCAGCAGTGCGGGACTAAACTCCTACGAGCAGTACTTC
j_call: TRBJ2-7
d_call: TRBD2
clone_size: once
v_call: TRBV11-2

cdr3_aa: CAWSVGPSGADGYTF
cdr3_nt: TGTGCCTGGAGTGTAGGTCCTTCTGGAGCTGATGGCTACACCTTC
j_call: TRBJ1-2
d_call: -
clone_size: -
v_call: TRBV30

cdr3_aa: CASSASPGTRDTQYF
cdr3_nt: TGTGCCAGCAGCGCTAGCCCCGGGACTAGAGATACGCAGTATTTT
j_call: TRBJ2-3
d_call: TRBD2
clone_size: -
v_call: TRBV9

cdr3_aa: CASSLPMTGSEAFF
cdr3_nt: TGTGCCAGTAGTCTTCCTATGACAGGCTCTGAAGCTTTCTTT
j_call: TRBJ1-1
d_call: -
clone_size: -
v_call: TRBV19

cdr3_aa: CASLDRVNEKLFF
cdr3_nt: TGTGCCAGCCTGGACAGGGTTAATGAAAAACTGTTTTTT
j_call: TRBJ1-4
d_call: TRBD1
clone_size: -
v_call: TRBV19

cdr3_aa: CASSLPGGMNTQYF
cdr3_nt: TGTGCCAGCAGTTTACCAGGGGGCATGAATACGCAGTATTTT
j_call: TRBJ2-3
d_call: TRBD1
clone_size: -
v_call: TRBV28

cdr3_aa: CASSFLRDTDTQYF
cdr3_nt: TGCGCCAGCAGCTTCCTTCGAGACACAGATACGCAGTATTTT
j_call: TRBJ2-3
d_call: -
clone_size: -
v_call: TRBV5-1

cdr3_aa: CASTDSNYGYTF
cdr3_nt: TGTGCCTCTACAGATTCGAACTATGGCTACACCTTC
j_call: TRBJ1-2
d_call: -
clone_size: -
v_call: TRBV9

cdr3_aa: CASSQDLEGNSPLHF
cdr3_nt: TGTGCCAGCAGCCAAGACCTTGAGGGCAATTCACCCCTCCACTTT
j_call: TRBJ1-6
d_call: -
clone_size: -
v_call: TRBV3-1/TRBV3-2

cdr3_aa: CASSADRERGYTF
cdr3_nt: TGTGCCAGCAGTGCAGACAGGGAACGTGGCTACACCTTC
j_call: TRBJ1-2
d_call: TRBD1
clone_size: -
v_call: TRBV6-2/TRBV6-3

cdr3_aa: CASSFRGGYTF
cdr3_nt: TGTGCCAGCAGCTTTAGGGGGGGCTACACCTTC
j_call: TRBJ1-2
d_call: -
clone_size: -
v_call: TRBV11-2

cdr3_aa: CATDSVGGPTDTQYF
cdr3_nt: TGTGCCACAGACTCCGTGGGGGGGCCTACAGATACGCAGTATTTT
j_call: TRBJ2-3
d_call: -
clone_size: few
v_call: TRBV15

cdr3_aa: CASSVDRQETQYF
cdr3_nt: TGTGCCAGCAGCGTGGACAGACAAGAGACCCAGTACTTC
j_call: TRBJ2-5
d_call: -
clone_size: -
v_call: TRBV2

cdr3_aa: CASSVEGANSPLHF
cdr3_nt: TGTGCCAGCAGCGTAGAAGGAGCGAATTCACCCCTCCACTTT
j_call: TRBJ1-6
d_call: -
clone_size: -
v_call: TRBV9

cdr3_aa: CASSPQGGASTYEQYF
cdr3_nt: TGTGCCAGCTCACCACAAGGGGGCGCTTCGACCTACGAGCAGTACTTC
j_call: TRBJ2-7
d_call: TRBD1
clone_size: -
v_call: TRBV18

cdr3_aa: CASSLEGGSTDTQYF
cdr3_nt: TGTGCCAGCAGCTTAGAAGGGGGCAGCACAGATACGCAGTATTTT
j_call: TRBJ2-3
d_call: TRBD1
clone_size: -
v_call: TRBV11-3

cdr3_aa: CSARDAGEFF
cdr3_nt: TGCAGTGCTAGAGATGCGGGGGAGTTCTTC
j_call: TRBJ2-1
d_call: TRBD2
clone_size: -
v_call: TRBV20-1

cdr3_aa: CASRHAKLAGNEQFF
cdr3_nt: TGTGCCAGCAGACATGCGAAACTAGCGGGGAATGAGCAGTTCTTC
j_call: TRBJ2-1
d_call: TRBD2
clone_size: -
v_call: TRBV3-1/TRBV3-2

cdr3_aa: CASRPRQVSNQPQHF
cdr3_nt: TGTGCCAGCAGGCCACGACAGGTTAGCAATCAGCCCCAGCATTTT
j_call: TRBJ1-5
d_call: -
clone_size: -
v_call: TRBV28

cdr3_aa: CASPGTLGRAFF
cdr3_nt: TGTGCCAGCCCCGGGACATTAGGCAGGGCTTTCTTT
j_call: TRBJ1-1
d_call: -
clone_size: -
v_call: TRBV2

cdr3_aa: CSASNRGSYNEQFF
cdr3_nt: TGCAGTGCTAGTAACAGGGGGTCCTACAATGAGCAGTTCTTC
j_call: TRBJ2-1
d_call: TRBD1
clone_size: -
v_call: TRBV20-1

cdr3_aa: CASSSLAGTQETQYF
cdr3_nt: TGTGCCAGCAGCTCACTAGCGGGGACCCAAGAGACCCAGTACTTC
j_call: TRBJ2-5
d_call: TRBD2
clone_size: -
v_call: TRBV5-6

cdr3_aa: CASSLHIGTGSNEQFF
cdr3_nt: TGTGCCAGCAGCTTGCATATTGGGACAGGGTCCAATGAGCAGTTCTTC
j_call: TRBJ2-1
d_call: TRBD1
clone_size: -
v_call: TRBV5-8

cdr3_aa: CATSDPASDIDQETQYF
cdr3_nt: TGTGCCACCAGTGACCCAGCCTCGGACATTGACCAAGAGACCCAGTACTTC
j_call: TRBJ2-5
d_call: -
clone_size: -
v_call: TRBV24-1

cdr3_aa: CASSSWTANYGYTF
cdr3_nt: TGTGCCAGCAGCTCCTGGACAGCCAACTATGGCTACACCTTC
j_call: TRBJ1-2
d_call: -
clone_size: -
v_call: TRBV5-6

cdr3_aa: CASSSSSGVYNEQFF
cdr3_nt: TGTGCCAGCAGCTCATCTAGCGGGGTATACAATGAGCAGTTCTTC
j_call: TRBJ2-1
d_call: TRBD2
clone_size: -
v_call: TRBV7-9

cdr3_aa: CASSAQQLLGGEQYF
cdr3_nt: TGTGCCAGCAGCGCCCAACAGCTCCTGGGTGGCGAGCAGTACTTC
j_call: TRBJ2-7
d_call: -
clone_size: -
v_call: TRBV9

cdr3_aa: CASSVENGTRRGQRWGANVLTF
cdr3_nt: TGTGCCAGCAGCGTAGAAAATGGGACGAGGAGGGGCCAACGGTGGGGGGCCAACGTCCTGACTTTC
j_call: TRBJ2-6
d_call: -
clone_size: -
v_call: TRBV9

cdr3_aa: CASSPTTGAGNTIYF
cdr3_nt: TGTGCCAGCAGTCCCACCACAGGGGCTGGAAACACCATATATTTT
j_call: TRBJ1-3
d_call: TRBD1
clone_size: -
v_call: TRBV2

cdr3_aa: CATGSRGTGKTQYF
cdr3_nt: TGTGCCACCGGGTCGAGGGGGACGGGGAAGACCCAGTACTTC
j_call: TRBJ2-5
d_call: -
clone_size: -
v_call: TRBV6-5

cdr3_aa: CASSEGPRGDDTEAFF
cdr3_nt: TGTGCCAGCAGTGAAGGCCCACGGGGAGACGACACTGAAGCTTTCTTT
j_call: TRBJ1-1
d_call: -
clone_size: -
v_call: TRBV6-1

cdr3_aa: CASTQGVGFPYEQYF
cdr3_nt: TGTGCCAGCACCCAAGGAGTGGGTTTTCCCTACGAGCAGTACTTC
j_call: TRBJ2-7
d_call: -
clone_size: -
v_call: TRBV6-5

cdr3_aa: CASSLGRRGDNEKLFF
cdr3_nt: TGTGCCAGCAGCTTAGGTCGGCGAGGAGATAATGAAAAACTGTTTTTT
j_call: TRBJ1-4
d_call: -
clone_size: -
v_call: TRBV11-2

cdr3_aa: CASSIGLLGYTF
cdr3_nt: TGTGCCAGTAGTATTGGACTCCTTGGCTACACCTTC
j_call: TRBJ1-2
d_call: -
clone_size: -
v_call: TRBV19

cdr3_aa: CASSFGQNYGYTF
cdr3_nt: TGTGCCAGCAGTTTCGGACAGAACTATGGCTACACCTTC
j_call: TRBJ1-2
d_call: -
clone_size: -
v_call: TRBV27

cdr3_aa: CATSDFSTGGTDTQYF
cdr3_nt: TGTGCCACCAGTGATTTTTCGACGGGGGGCACAGATACGCAGTATTTT
j_call: TRBJ2-3
d_call: -
clone_size: -
v_call: TRBV24-1

cdr3_aa: CATTHLQGLVFDSPLHF
cdr3_nt: TGTGCCACCACACATCTACAGGGCCTGGTATTTGATTCACCCCTCCACTTT
j_call: TRBJ1-6
d_call: -
clone_size: few
v_call: TRBV24-1

cdr3_aa: CAISDRTVSTGELFF
cdr3_nt: TGTGCCATCAGTGATAGGACAGTATCTACCGGGGAGCTGTTTTTT
j_call: TRBJ2-2
d_call: -
clone_size: -
v_call: TRBV10-3

cdr3_aa: CASSSPKRVYGYTF
cdr3_nt: TGTGCCAGCAGTTCCCCAAAGCGGGTCTATGGCTACACCTTC
j_call: TRBJ1-2
d_call: -
clone_size: -
v_call: TRBV28

cdr3_aa: CASSQDRLAGGVMEQFF
cdr3_nt: TGCGCCAGCAGCCAAGATCGACTAGCGGGGGGTGTCATGGAGCAGTTCTTC
j_call: TRBJ2-1
d_call: TRBD2
clone_size: -
v_call: TRBV4-1

cdr3_aa: CASSQDQGSGEKETQYF
cdr3_nt: TGTGCCAGCAGCCAAGATCAGGGCAGCGGGGAGAAAGAGACCCAGTACTTC
j_call: TRBJ2-5
d_call: TRBD2
clone_size: -
v_call: TRBV3-1/TRBV3-2

cdr3_aa: CASSGAGGVSYNEQFF
cdr3_nt: TGTGCCAGCAGTGGAGCGGGGGGCGTATCCTACAATGAGCAGTTCTTC
j_call: TRBJ2-1
d_call: TRBD2
clone_size: once
v_call: TRBV25-1

cdr3_aa: CASSPEVRTYEQYF
cdr3_nt: TGTGCCAGCTCACCAGAGGTAAGGACCTACGAGCAGTACTTC
j_call: TRBJ2-7
d_call: -
clone_size: -
v_call: TRBV18